This TCR beta chain emerged from a study of vaccination and CD4 T cells after COVID-19. The wider study: The authors exposed cells to overlapping spike peptides derived from SARS-CoV-2, HCoV-NL63, HCoV-OC43 and HCoV-229E.

The treatment denotes: approximately 9-day PBMC culture with coronavirus spike peptide pools or control peptides (ViraFEST assay). Positive PCR dates spanned March to December 2020, predating US Alpha, Beta and Delta variants. Roughly 2 million PBMCs went into each well for culture with approximately 9.4 IU/ml IL-2 and 10 ug/ml peptide pools. V trimming: 10 bases; J trimming: 4 bases; junction bases outside the gene matches: 7. CDR1 and CDR2 (germline): KGHDR, SFDVKD. The CDR3 consists of 13 residues. This clonotype was counted only a few times. No antigen is known for it. Sequenced with the Oncomine TCR Beta short-read assay was DNA taken from cultured CD4+ T cells. Cultures of CD4+ T cells served as the source for extracting genomic DNA. Via MiXCR, TCRdb re-called the PCR reads, giving one row per CDR3 protein. This sample has around 15,000 distinct CDR3 sequences, with about 56% found just once.

This clonotype was sampled from a human donor who had recovered from COVID-19. The chain joins TRBV24-1 to TRBJ2-3; 7 positions match TRBD2. The sequenced sample consisted of CD4+ T cells from blood, cultured in vitro. CDR3 sequence: CATCSGGADTQYF. The CDR3 DNA reads TGTGCCACTTGCTCGGGGGGAGCAGATACGCAGTATTTT.